Following are 12 T cell receptor beta chains from one sample sequenced in a study of shared clonotypes between healthy human individuals (dated by TCRdb to the early 2020s). The method was the immunoSEQ multiplex PCR assay. The table comes from immuneACCESS by way of TCRdb, which keeps in-frame sequences with V and J called. Part of the clones is missing from these tables; in studies checked, under half for an unresolved V gene and the rest for unknown reasons. The sample data list around 700,000 clones, and about three quarters of these were observed just once. The ten largest clones take up roughly 1.9% of the sample. Material: memory CD4+ T cells sorted from blood. Per the publication, the cell subset or site label means: CD45RA-negative fraction. Every receptor here comes from a woman in her twenties or thirties in good health.

With respect to this clone: Other DNA sequences in the sample encode the same CDR3. The rearrangement links TRBV5-1 to TRBJ2-3; possibly TRBD1 or TRBD2 for D (6 bases each). The V end lost 0 bases, the J end lost 6 bases, and 11 bases lay between the germline ends. The CDR3 covers 14 residues. Germline V lookup: CDR1 SGHRS, CDR2 YFSETQ. CDR3 sequence (DNA): TGCGCCAGCAGCTTGGAGGGGGGAGAGGATACGCAGTATTTT. Amino acid sequence: CASSLEGGEDTQYF.

This chain joins TRBV7-9 and TRBJ2-3; 12 bases line up with TRBD2. The trim removed 4 bases at V and 5 bases at J, leaving 10 bases unmatched. Germline V lookup: CDR1 SEHNR, CDR2 FQNEAQ (reference sequence). The CDR3 contains 17 residues. The chain's CDR3 is CASSSGLAGPRGDTQYF. The CDR3 DNA reads as TGTGCCAGCAGCTCTGGACTAGCGGGGCCCCGGGGAGATACGCAGTATTTT.

This clone was observed a few times. The V call is TRBV5-1, the J call TRBJ2-3; the match to TRBD2 covers 8 bases. This CDR3 comprises 14 residues. Looked up from germline, CDR1 is SGHRS and CDR2 is YFSETQ. V lost 2 bases and J lost 5; bases outside the gene matches: 4. CDR3 DNA: TGCGCCAGCAGCTTAGCGGGAGTTGGAGATACGCAGTATTTT. Its protein is CASSLAGVGDTQYF.

The V and J genes are TRBV4-2 and TRBJ2-5; 12 bases agree with TRBD2. This CDR3 is 17 amino acids long. V dropped 2 bases and J dropped 2; count of bases not matched to a gene: 6. CDR1 is LGHNA and CDR2 is YNFKEQ in the germline V gene. CDR3 in DNA: TGTGCCAGCAGCCAACCCGGACTAGCGGGAACGCAAGAGACCCAGTACTTC. Amino acids: CASSQPGLAGTQETQYF.

The chain links TRBV5-1 to TRBJ2-1, with TRBD2 as a possible D gene (5 bases). This CDR3 has 11 residues. Germline V lookup: CDR1 SGHRS, CDR2 YFSETQ. Between the trimmed V and J ends, which lost 7 bases and 5 bases, there was a span of 7 bases. The CDR3: CASGRDNEQFF. The DNA for the CDR3 is TGCGCCAGCGGGCGGGACAATGAGCAGTTCTTC.

The V call is TRBV29-1, the J call TRBJ2-7, with TRBD2 identical over 8 bases. CDR1 and CDR2 (germline): SQVTM, ANQGSEA. The CDR3 has 12 residues. The junction had 5 bases not matched to a gene; V was cut back by 5 bases and J by 5 bases. CDR3: CSVRLASDEQYF. The CDR3, as DNA: TGCAGCGTTCGACTAGCGAGCGACGAGCAGTACTTC.

The chain uses TRBV23-1 and TRBJ2-1; 8 bases fit TRBD1. TRBV23-1 carries the ORF label, with uncertain function. The junction had 4 bases not matched to a gene; V was cut back by 0 bases and J by 3 bases. The CDR3 consists of 16 residues. The CDR3 reads CASSQSDRGNYNEQFF. For the CDR3, the DNA is TGCGCCAGCAGTCAATCCGACAGGGGCAACTACAATGAGCAGTTCTTC.

V gene TRBV11-3 combines with J gene TRBJ2-2; 7 bases align to TRBD2. Germline loops: CDR1 SGHNT, CDR2 YENEEA. The V and J ends lost 4 bases and 1 base, in that order; junction bases with no gene match: 6. CDR3 length: 16 amino acids. CDR3 residues: CASSSTSILNTGELFF. The CDR3 DNA sequence: TGTGCCAGCAGCTCGACTAGCATCTTGAACACCGGGGAGCTGTTTTTT.

The chain has TRBV7-2 and TRBJ1-2; no reliable D call. The CDR3 spans 13 residues. Trimming shortened V by 5 bases and J by 1 base, and 8 bases separated the two germline ends. Germline-derived CDR1 and CDR2 are SGHTA and FQGNSA. The CDR3 reads CASSGRINYGYTF. CDR3 nucleotides: TGTGCCAGCAGCGGACGGATTAACTATGGCTACACCTTC.

The CDR3, as DNA: TGTGCCAGCAGCTTAAAACTAGCTGGCACAGATACGCAGTATTTT. Protein product: CASSLKLAGTDTQYF. The chain recombines TRBV7-6 with TRBJ2-3; TRBD2 might be the D (6 bases). Germline V CDR1 and CDR2: SGHVS, FNYEAQ. The CDR3 consists of 15 residues. Trimming removed 2 bases at V and 1 base at J, with 10 bases between.

The chain is built from TRBV5-4 and TRBJ2-7; 7 bases map to TRBD2. Trimming removed 3 bases from V and 5 bases from J; junction bases left unmatched: 5. The length of the CDR3 is 13 residues. CDR1 SGHNT and CDR2 YYREEE come from the germline V gene (reference sequence). In DNA form, the CDR3 reads TGTGCCAGCAGCTGGGACTACCGGAACGAGCAGTACTTC. Residues: CASSWDYRNEQYF. The variable domain in full, completed from reference TRBV5-4 and TRBJ2-7, reads ETGVTQSPTHLIKTRGQQVTLRCSSQSGHNTVSWYQQALGQGPQFIFQYYREEENGRGNFPPRFSGLQFPNYSSELNVNALELDDSALYLCASSWDYRNEQYFGPGTRLTVT.

The chain carries TRBV12-5 and TRBJ2-1; possibly TRBD1 or TRBD2 for D (6 bases each). Trimming left V 6 bases short and J 8 bases short, with 14 bases between. Germline V CDR1 and CDR2: LGHNT, FRNRAP. The CDR3 spans 13 residues. CDR3 bases: TGTGCTAGTGGCCCTCTCGGGGGCTATGAGCAGTTCTTC. Translation: CASGPLGGYEQFF. The variable domain in full, with the rest retrieved from reference TRBV12-5 and TRBJ2-1, is DARVTQTPRHKVTEMGQEVTMRCQPILGHNTVFWYRQTMMQGLELLAYFRNRAPLDDSGMPKDRFSAEMPDATLATLKIQPSEPRDSAVYFCASGPLGGYEQFFGPGTRLTVL.